This passage covers 7 T cell receptor beta chains from one sample sequenced in a study of spatial heterogeneity in lung cancer (dated by TCRdb to the late 2010s). Sample time point, as interpreted from the label and publication: sample taken at primary tumor resection. Whole RNA extracted from tumor and nontumor lung tissue, or from cryopreserved PBMC samples, was used for TCR sequencing without cell sorting. The method was 5' RACE. This sample was sequenced with a NextSeq 500. The raw public reads went through TCRdb reprocessing: fastp at Q25, MiXCR clone calling, in-frame beta chains kept. Identical CDR3 protein sequences are pooled into one entry, listed with their most common genes and DNA. Within this sample are about 6,100 distinct CDR3 sequences, with around 13% of them counted one time only. The ten largest clones capture about 15% of the sample. The specimen comprised normal lung tissue next to the tumor, sampled at surgery. The receptors stem from a male donor with early-stage non-small cell lung cancer.

By proportion, this clonotype is medium-sized. The chain employs TRBV5-4 and TRBJ2-3; TRBD2 is a possible D gene (6 bases). The germline CDR1 and CDR2 sequences are SGHNT and YYREEE (reference sequence). V shed 3 bases and J shed 3 bases, with 11 bases lying between them. The CDR3 is 14 amino acids. CDR3 coding DNA: TGTGCCAGCAGCTCGACGACTAGGACAGATACGCAGTATTTT. This sequence encodes CASSSTTRTDTQYF.

This clonotype is classed as medium-sized. The chain links TRBV29-1 to TRBJ2-3; TRBD2 aligns across 11 bases. This CDR3 is built from 15 residues. Germline V lookup: CDR1 SQVTM, CDR2 ANQGSEA. V was clipped by 1 base and J by 6 bases; unmatched bases: 6. As DNA, the CDR3 is TGCAGCGTTGAAGGCCTAGCGGGAGGTCTGGATACGCAGTATTTT. Amino acid sequence: CSVEGLAGGLDTQYF.

This clonotype has at least ten counts. This rearrangement joins TRBV6-6 to TRBJ1-5, with 7 bases identical to TRBD1. The CDR3 loop spans 15 amino acids. Trimming removed 6 bases from V and 3 bases from J; junction bases left unmatched: 8. Germline V lookup: CDR1 MNHNY, CDR2 SVGAGI (reference sequence). As DNA, the CDR3 is TGTGCCAGCAGCATAGGGGGCGAGAACAATCAGCCCCAGCATTTT. Its protein is CASSIGGENNQPQHF.

By share of the sample, this clonotype is medium-sized. The chain is built from TRBV11-2 and TRBJ2-7; 14 bases match TRBD2. Germline assignment: CDR1 SGHAT and CDR2 FQNNGV. The CDR3 runs 14 residues. V lost 5 bases to trimming and J lost 4 bases; unmatched junction nucleotides: 1. Written as DNA, the CDR3 is TGTGCCAGCAGCCGGACTAGCGGGAGGTACGAGCAGTACTTC. Its translation: CASSRTSGRYEQYF.

This clonotype was counted many times. V and J are TRBV2 and TRBJ1-1; 9 bases agree with TRBD1. The CDR3 loop spans 17 amino acids. V was clipped by 4 bases and J by 0 bases; unmatched bases: 9. Germline V gene lookup returns CDR1 SNHLY and CDR2 FYNNEI. CDR3 protein: CASSGDREAYMNTEAFF. The CDR3, as DNA: TGTGCCAGCAGTGGGGACAGGGAAGCCTACATGAACACTGAAGCTTTCTTT.

This clonotype was seen at least ten times. This chain connects TRBV12-3 or TRBV12-4 to TRBJ2-3, with 16 positions matching TRBD2. The CDR3 sequence is 23 residues long. V gave up 5 bases and J gave up 0 bases; unmatched junction bases: 20. The CDR3 DNA reads as TGTGCCAGCAGTATAGGGCCGGGACTAGCGGGAGGGCCACGCGCGACTAGCACAGATACGCAGTATTTT. This translates into CASSIGPGLAGGPRATSTDTQYF.

By share, this clonotype counts as medium-sized. The chain is built from TRBV18 and TRBJ2-7; D is undetermined. The V gene's germline CDR1 is KGHSH and CDR2 LQKENI. The V end lost 3 bases, the J end lost 2 bases, and 14 bases lay between the germline ends. The CDR3 is 15 amino acids. The CDR3 DNA sequence: TGTGCCAGCTCACCCTTCCTAGGACGGACCTACGAGCAGTACTTC. As protein: CASSPFLGRTYEQYF.